The rows below give T cell receptor beta chains drawn from one sample of a study of blood T cell repertoires in COVID-19. TCRdb keeps only in-frame clones here, not all; method: immunoSEQ multiplex PCR. The sample includes 40,000 to 50,000 clones, 70% to 80% of them seen just once. The specimen sequenced was peripheral blood. Receptors originate from a woman in her 70s with acute or convalescent COVID-19. CDR3s include the opening cysteine and the closing phenylalanine or tryptophan. Each record gives: clone size, J gene, D gene, V gene, CDR3 protein, CDR3 DNA. D genes are given only for firm matches. Not every row has a clone size; where given, it reads once, few, many or a size class.

abundance: NA; j_gene: TRBJ2-7; d_gene: TRBD2; v_gene: TRBV5-1; CDR3aa: CASSLVAGGAYEQYF; CDR3nt: TGCGCCAGCAGCTTGGTAGCGGGAGGCGCCTACGAGCAGTACTTC
abundance: NA; j_gene: TRBJ1-1; d_gene: NA; v_gene: TRBV30; CDR3aa: CAWSDEWEGTEAFF; CDR3nt: TGTGCCTGGAGTGATGAGTGGGAGGGCACTGAAGCTTTCTTT
abundance: NA; j_gene: TRBJ2-3; d_gene: NA; v_gene: TRBV30; CDR3aa: CAWSVRDTQYF; CDR3nt: TGTGCCTGGAGTGTCCGGGATACGCAGTATTTT
abundance: NA; j_gene: TRBJ1-1; d_gene: NA; v_gene: TRBV27; CDR3aa: CASSFRGSRAFF; CDR3nt: TGTGCCAGCAGTTTTCGGGGGAGCCGGGCTTTCTTT
abundance: once; j_gene: TRBJ2-7; d_gene: NA; v_gene: TRBV7-8; CDR3aa: CASSLARSSYEQYF; CDR3nt: TGTGCCAGCAGCTTAGCGAGGTCCAGCTACGAGCAGTACTTC
abundance: few; j_gene: TRBJ1-5; d_gene: TRBD1; v_gene: TRBV10-1; CDR3aa: CASSESGQNQPQHF; CDR3nt: TGCGCCAGCAGTGAGTCGGGACAGAATCAGCCCCAGCATTTT
abundance: NA; j_gene: TRBJ1-2; d_gene: TRBD1; v_gene: TRBV11-3; CDR3aa: CASSRTGGYGYTF; CDR3nt: TGTGCCAGCAGCCGGACAGGGGGATATGGCTACACCTTC
abundance: NA; j_gene: TRBJ1-1; d_gene: NA; v_gene: TRBV19; CDR3aa: CASSIVGQWNTEAFF; CDR3nt: TGTGCCAGTAGTATAGTGGGACAATGGAACACTGAAGCTTTCTTT
abundance: NA; j_gene: TRBJ2-7; d_gene: TRBD2; v_gene: TRBV7-2; CDR3aa: CASSLTPALAGPYF; CDR3nt: TGTGCCAGCAGCTTAACACCCGCCCTAGCGGGGCCTTACTTC
abundance: NA; j_gene: TRBJ1-5; d_gene: NA; v_gene: TRBV19; CDR3aa: CASSIIGGQPQHF; CDR3nt: TGTGCCAGTAGTATCATCGGGGGTCAGCCCCAGCATTTT
abundance: NA; j_gene: TRBJ1-5; d_gene: NA; v_gene: TRBV12-1; CDR3aa: CASSLEPGQGVQPQHF; CDR3nt: TGTGCCAGCAGCTTGGAACCGGGACAGGGGGTTCAGCCCCAGCATTTT
abundance: NA; j_gene: TRBJ2-7; d_gene: NA; v_gene: TRBV29-1; CDR3aa: CSARRDQGYEQYF; CDR3nt: TGCAGCGCCCGGCGGGACCAAGGCTACGAGCAGTACTTC
abundance: NA; j_gene: TRBJ2-1; d_gene: NA; v_gene: TRBV20-1; CDR3aa: CSARAERQFF; CDR3nt: TGCAGTGCCAGAGCGGAGCGACAGTTCTTC
abundance: many; j_gene: TRBJ2-7; d_gene: TRBD1; v_gene: TRBV10-2; CDR3aa: CASKLGTGGIYEQYF; CDR3nt: TGCGCCAGCAAACTCGGGACAGGGGGTATCTACGAGCAGTACTTC
abundance: NA; j_gene: TRBJ1-2; d_gene: TRBD1; v_gene: TRBV6-2/TRBV6-3; CDR3aa: CASSLTGGNGYTF; CDR3nt: TGTGCCAGCAGTTTGACAGGGGGCAATGGCTACACCTTC
abundance: NA; j_gene: TRBJ1-2; d_gene: TRBD1; v_gene: TRBV28; CDR3aa: CASSSGQGANYGYTF; CDR3nt: TGTGCCAGCAGTTCCGGACAGGGGGCAAACTATGGCTACACCTTC
abundance: once; j_gene: TRBJ1-1; d_gene: NA; v_gene: TRBV9; CDR3aa: CASSVAGASGGSSNTEAFF; CDR3nt: TGTGCCAGCAGCGTAGCGGGAGCGTCGGGGGGCTCGTCGAACACTGAAGCTTTCTTT
abundance: NA; j_gene: TRBJ1-1; d_gene: TRBD1; v_gene: TRBV5-1; CDR3aa: CASSFLPGQGVEAFF; CDR3nt: TGCGCCAGCAGCTTTCTACCGGGACAGGGCGTTGAAGCTTTCTTT
abundance: NA; j_gene: TRBJ1-2; d_gene: NA; v_gene: TRBV3-1/TRBV3-2; CDR3aa: CASSPSFSANYGYTF; CDR3nt: TGTGCCAGCAGCCCTTCTTTTTCTGCTAACTATGGCTACACCTTC
abundance: NA; j_gene: TRBJ2-7; d_gene: TRBD1; v_gene: TRBV28; CDR3aa: CASSNWDSQAYEQYF; CDR3nt: TGTGCCAGCAGTAACTGGGACAGTCAGGCGTACGAGCAGTACTTC
abundance: NA; j_gene: TRBJ2-7; d_gene: TRBD2; v_gene: TRBV14; CDR3aa: CASSPTLDSGGQYF; CDR3nt: TGTGCCAGCAGCCCCACCCTCGATAGCGGGGGGCAGTACTTC
abundance: NA; j_gene: TRBJ1-1; d_gene: NA; v_gene: TRBV11-2; CDR3aa: CASSLGGGWFTEAFF; CDR3nt: TGTGCCAGCAGCCTAGGGGGGGGATGGTTCACTGAAGCTTTCTTT
abundance: NA; j_gene: TRBJ2-3; d_gene: TRBD1; v_gene: TRBV28; CDR3aa: CASSLGQGPTDTQYF; CDR3nt: TGTGCCAGCAGTCTTGGACAGGGGCCCACAGATACGCAGTATTTT
abundance: NA; j_gene: TRBJ2-7; d_gene: NA; v_gene: TRBV2; CDR3aa: CASSEIGYEQYF; CDR3nt: TGTGCCAGCAGTGAGATCGGGTACGAGCAGTACTTC
abundance: NA; j_gene: TRBJ1-1; d_gene: TRBD1; v_gene: TRBV6-4; CDR3aa: CASSVSGGNTEAFF; CDR3nt: TGTGCCAGCAGTGTATCAGGGGGGAACACTGAAGCTTTCTTT
abundance: NA; j_gene: TRBJ2-1; d_gene: NA; v_gene: TRBV25-1; CDR3aa: CASPPPDEQFF; CDR3nt: TGTGCCAGCCCCCCCCCAGATGAGCAGTTCTTC
abundance: NA; j_gene: TRBJ1-1; d_gene: NA; v_gene: TRBV12-3/TRBV12-4; CDR3aa: CASSTAKNTEAFF; CDR3nt: TGTGCCAGTAGTACAGCCAAGAACACTGAAGCTTTCTTT
abundance: NA; j_gene: TRBJ1-3; d_gene: TRBD1; v_gene: TRBV6-5; CDR3aa: CASRYWGTGGGNTIYF; CDR3nt: TGTGCCAGCAGATACTGGGGGACAGGGGGCGGAAACACCATATATTTT
abundance: NA; j_gene: TRBJ1-5; d_gene: NA; v_gene: TRBV7-8; CDR3aa: CASSLYSPVRGGVSNQPQHF; CDR3nt: TGTGCCAGCAGCTTATATTCACCGGTTCGGGGAGGGGTTAGCAATCAGCCCCAGCATTTT
abundance: once; j_gene: TRBJ1-1; d_gene: NA; v_gene: TRBV7-9; CDR3aa: CASRALNTEAFF; CDR3nt: TGTGCCAGCAGGGCTTTGAACACTGAAGCTTTCTTT